This T cell receptor (beta chain) was profiled in a study of vaccination and CD4 T cells after COVID-19. About the research overall: Post-COVID draws followed diagnosis by a median around 100 days (range 35 to 161). Samples after vaccination came a median roughly eleven weeks past dose two, ranging 14 to 241. Stimuli were overlapping spike peptide pools of SARS-CoV-2 and three common cold coronaviruses (HCoV-NL63, HCoV-OC43, HCoV-229E).

With respect to this clonotype: Its antigen remains unidentified.

Overall study findings and caveats: Convalescent patients' clones that were vaccine-specific were spike mono-reactive in 304 of 307 cases.

Cultured CD4+ T cell DNA underwent sequencing with the Oncomine TCR Beta short-read assay. One entry per CDR3 protein, called by TCRdb with MiXCR from the PCR reads. The sample comprises 9,000 to 10,000 distinct CDR3 sequences, less than 50% of which are singletons, and around 22% rests with the top ten. Treatment described: roughly nine-day PBMC culture with coronavirus spike peptide pools or control peptides (ViraFEST assay). Samples of CD4+ T cells were obtained from the unexposed donor before the COVID-19 pandemic (2011-2018). Germline-derived CDR1 and CDR2 are MDHEN and SYDVKM. The CDR3 contains 13 residues. Trimming stripped 8 bases from V and 4 bases from J, with 14 bases between.

The sequenced sample consisted of CD4+ T cells from blood, cultured in vitro. This clonotype was obtained from a human donor in good health. V is TRBV28 and J is TRBJ1-2; D is ambiguous. CDR3 amino acids: CASLNQDTYGYTF. CDR3 in DNA: TGTGCCAGCTTGAACCAGGATACCTATGGCTACACCTTC.